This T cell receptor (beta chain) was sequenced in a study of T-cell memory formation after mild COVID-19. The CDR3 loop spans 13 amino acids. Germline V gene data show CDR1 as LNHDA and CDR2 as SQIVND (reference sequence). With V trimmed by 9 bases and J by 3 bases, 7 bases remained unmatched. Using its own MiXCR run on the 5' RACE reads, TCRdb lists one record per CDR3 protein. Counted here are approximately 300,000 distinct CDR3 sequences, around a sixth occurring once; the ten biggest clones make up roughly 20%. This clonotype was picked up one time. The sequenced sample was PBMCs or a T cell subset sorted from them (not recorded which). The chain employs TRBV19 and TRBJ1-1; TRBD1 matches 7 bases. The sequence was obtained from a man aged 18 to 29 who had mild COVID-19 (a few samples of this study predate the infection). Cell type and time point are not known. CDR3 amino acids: CASRRQGDTEAFF. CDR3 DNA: TGTGCCAGCCGGAGACAGGGCGACACTGAAGCTTTCTTT.